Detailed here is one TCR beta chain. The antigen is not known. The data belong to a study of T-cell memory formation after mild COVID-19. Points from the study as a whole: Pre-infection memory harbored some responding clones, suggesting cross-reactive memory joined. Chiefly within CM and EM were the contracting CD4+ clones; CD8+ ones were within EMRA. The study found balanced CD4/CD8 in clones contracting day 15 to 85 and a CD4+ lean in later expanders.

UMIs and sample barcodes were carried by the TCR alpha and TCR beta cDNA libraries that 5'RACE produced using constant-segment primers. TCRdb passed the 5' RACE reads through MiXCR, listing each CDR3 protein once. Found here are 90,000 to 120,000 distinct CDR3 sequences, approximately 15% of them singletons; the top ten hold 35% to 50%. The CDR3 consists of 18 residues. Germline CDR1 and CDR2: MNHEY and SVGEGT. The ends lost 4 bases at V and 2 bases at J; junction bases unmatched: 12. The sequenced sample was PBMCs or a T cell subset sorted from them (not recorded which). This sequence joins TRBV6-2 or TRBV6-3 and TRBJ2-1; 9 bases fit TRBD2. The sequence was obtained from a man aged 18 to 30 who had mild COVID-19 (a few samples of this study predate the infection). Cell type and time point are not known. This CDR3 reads CASSSMTATSGPYNEQFF. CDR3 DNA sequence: TGTGCCAGCAGTTCTATGACCGCGACTAGCGGACCCTACAATGAGCAGTTCTTC.